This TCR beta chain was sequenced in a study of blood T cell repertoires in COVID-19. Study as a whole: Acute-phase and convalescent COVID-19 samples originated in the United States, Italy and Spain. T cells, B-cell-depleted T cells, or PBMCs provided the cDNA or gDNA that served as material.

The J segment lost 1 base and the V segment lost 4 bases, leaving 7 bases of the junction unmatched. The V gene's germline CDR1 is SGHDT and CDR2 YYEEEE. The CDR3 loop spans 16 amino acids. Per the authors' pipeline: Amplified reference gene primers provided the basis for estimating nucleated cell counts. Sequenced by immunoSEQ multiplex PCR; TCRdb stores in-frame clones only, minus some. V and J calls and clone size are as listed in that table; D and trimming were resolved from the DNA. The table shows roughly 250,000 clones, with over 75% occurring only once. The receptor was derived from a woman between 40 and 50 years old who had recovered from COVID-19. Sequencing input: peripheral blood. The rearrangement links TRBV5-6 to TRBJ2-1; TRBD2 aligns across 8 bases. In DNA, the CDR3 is TGTGCCAGCAGCCCCTCCGGGAGGGCTTCCTACAATGAGCAGTTCTTC. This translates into CASSPSGRASYNEQFF.